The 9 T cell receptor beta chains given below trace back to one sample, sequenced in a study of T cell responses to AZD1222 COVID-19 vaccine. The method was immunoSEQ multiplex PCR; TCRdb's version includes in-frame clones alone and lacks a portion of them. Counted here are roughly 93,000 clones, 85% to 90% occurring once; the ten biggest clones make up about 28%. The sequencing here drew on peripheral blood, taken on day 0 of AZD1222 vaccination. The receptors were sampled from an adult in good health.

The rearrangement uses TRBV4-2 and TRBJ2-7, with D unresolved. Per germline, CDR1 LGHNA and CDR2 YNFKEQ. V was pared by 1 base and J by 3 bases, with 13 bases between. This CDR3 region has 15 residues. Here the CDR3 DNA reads TGTGCCAGCAGCCAAGTAATCGGCACGAGCTACGAGCAGTACTTC. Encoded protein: CASSQVIGTSYEQYF.

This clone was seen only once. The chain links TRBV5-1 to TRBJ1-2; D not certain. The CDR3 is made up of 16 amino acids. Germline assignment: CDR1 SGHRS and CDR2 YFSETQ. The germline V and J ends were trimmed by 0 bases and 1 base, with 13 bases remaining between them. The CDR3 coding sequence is TGCGCCAGCAGCTTGGGGGCAGGAGGGATTAACTATGGCTACACCTTC. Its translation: CASSLGAGGINYGYTF. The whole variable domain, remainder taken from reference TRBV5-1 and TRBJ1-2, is KAGVTQTPRYLIKTRGQQVTLSCSPISGHRSVSWYQQTPGQGLQFLFEYFSETQRNKGNFPGRFSGRQFSNSRSEMNVSTLELGDSALYLCASSLGAGGINYGYTFGSGTRLTVV.

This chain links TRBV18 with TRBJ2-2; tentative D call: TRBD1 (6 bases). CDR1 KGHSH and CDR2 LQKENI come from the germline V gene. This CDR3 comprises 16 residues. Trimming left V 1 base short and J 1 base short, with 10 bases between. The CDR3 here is CASSPQQGRNTGELFF. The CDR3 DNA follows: TGTGCCAGCTCACCACAACAGGGTAGGAACACCGGGGAGCTGTTTTTT.

CDR3 sequence: CASSEQGHNSPLHF. The DNA of the CDR3 is TGCGCCAGCAGTGAGCAGGGTCATAATTCACCCCTCCACTTT. V usage is TRBV10-2 and J usage is TRBJ1-6, with D maybe TRBD1 (5 bases). V shed 2 bases and J shed 5 bases, with 7 bases lying between them. The CDR3 contains 14 residues. Germline CDR1 is WSHSY and CDR2 is SAAADI.

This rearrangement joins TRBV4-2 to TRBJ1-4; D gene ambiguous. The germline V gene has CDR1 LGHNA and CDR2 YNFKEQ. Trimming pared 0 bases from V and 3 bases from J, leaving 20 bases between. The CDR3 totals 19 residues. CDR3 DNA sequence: TGTGCCAGCAGCCAAGATAATGGTCCGGGAGGGAGGGCTAATGAAAAACTGTTTTTT. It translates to CASSQDNGPGGRANEKLFF.

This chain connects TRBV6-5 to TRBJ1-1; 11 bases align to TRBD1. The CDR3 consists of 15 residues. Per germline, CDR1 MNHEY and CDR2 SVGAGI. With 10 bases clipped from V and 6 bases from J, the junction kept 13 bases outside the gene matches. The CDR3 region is CATQISPDRGPEAFF. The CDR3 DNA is TGTGCCACCCAAATATCGCCGGACAGGGGGCCTGAAGCTTTCTTT.

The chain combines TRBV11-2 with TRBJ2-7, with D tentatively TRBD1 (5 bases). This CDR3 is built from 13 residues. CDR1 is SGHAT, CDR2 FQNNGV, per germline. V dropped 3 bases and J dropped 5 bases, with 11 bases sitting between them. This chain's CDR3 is CASSFNRIHEQYF. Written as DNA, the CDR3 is TGTGCCAGCAGCTTTAACAGGATCCACGAGCAGTACTTC.

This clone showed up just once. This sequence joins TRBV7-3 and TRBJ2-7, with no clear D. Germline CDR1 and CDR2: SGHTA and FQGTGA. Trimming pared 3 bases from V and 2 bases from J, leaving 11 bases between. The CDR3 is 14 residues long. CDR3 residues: CASSFPDIPYEQYF. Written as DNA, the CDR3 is TGTGCCAGCAGCTTCCCAGACATCCCCTACGAGCAGTACTTC.

This chain's CDR3 is CASSQDFTGDPLDTEAFF. CDR3 in DNA: TGTGCCAGCAGCCAAGACTTCACAGGGGACCCATTGGACACTGAAGCTTTCTTT. V gene TRBV3-1 (or the pseudogene TRBV3-2) combines with J gene TRBJ1-1, with TRBD1 matching over 7 bases. Germline values: CDR1 LGHDT, CDR2 YNNKEL (reference sequence). The CDR3 loop spans 18 amino acids. The junction had 13 bases not matched to a gene; V was cut back by 0 bases and J by 3 bases.